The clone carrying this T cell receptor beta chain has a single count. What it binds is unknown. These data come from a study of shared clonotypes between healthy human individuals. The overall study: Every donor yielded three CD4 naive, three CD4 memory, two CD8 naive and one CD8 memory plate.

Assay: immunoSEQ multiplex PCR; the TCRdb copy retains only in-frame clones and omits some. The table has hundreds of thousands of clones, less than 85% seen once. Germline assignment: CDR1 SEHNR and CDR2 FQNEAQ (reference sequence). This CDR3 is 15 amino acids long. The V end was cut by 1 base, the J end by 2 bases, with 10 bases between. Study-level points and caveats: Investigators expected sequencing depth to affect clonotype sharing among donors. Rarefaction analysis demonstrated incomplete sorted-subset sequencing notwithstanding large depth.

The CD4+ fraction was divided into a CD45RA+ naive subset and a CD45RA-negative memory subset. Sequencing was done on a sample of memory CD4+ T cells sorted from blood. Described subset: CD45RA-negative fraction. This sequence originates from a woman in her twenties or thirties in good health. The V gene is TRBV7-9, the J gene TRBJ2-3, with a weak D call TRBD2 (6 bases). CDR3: CASSLGLAYTDTQYF. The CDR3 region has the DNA TGTGCCAGCAGCTTAGGCCTAGCGTACACAGATACGCAGTATTTT.